The sequence of this TCR beta chain was determined in a study of cytomegalovirus exposure and HLA in healthy donors. Turning to the study itself: Of about 390 genotyped donors, 81% grouped in the Caucasian-associated ancestry cluster. Study observations and caveats: Later, an analysis showed that TCR beta chains associated with HLA were more clonally expanded than others that were equally common. Cytomegalovirus association was listed for about 170 TCR beta chains. Fewer N-insertions than the roughly 630-donor mean were reportedly shown by an Asian-associated ancestry cluster in a later analysis.

In the case of this clone: Its antigen is currently unknown.

In the PCR, 60 Vbeta and 13 Jbeta primers were used. Generated by immunoSEQ multiplex PCR, the TCRdb table keeps only in-frame clones and is missing some. The sample has 190,000 or so clones, around 83% seen once; the top ten hold 6.5%. V dropped 5 bases and J dropped 2; count of bases not matched to a gene: 9. This CDR3 spans 15 amino acids. Germline CDR1 is SQVTM and CDR2 is ANQGSEA. Material: PBMCs. The chain joins TRBV29-1 to TRBJ2-3; 8 positions agree with TRBD1. The sequence was obtained from a woman aged 45-59 years in good health and CMV-seropositive. The CDR3 is CSVSSQGAITDTQYF. CDR3 coding DNA: TGCAGCGTTTCCTCCCAGGGGGCCATCACAGATACGCAGTATTTT.